This T cell receptor beta chain was observed in a study of metastatic and nonmetastatic thyroid tumors (dated by TCRdb to 2020 to 2022). At the level of the whole study: For patients with malignant and with benign thyroid disease, the researchers compared repertoires between peripheral blood samples and tumor or nodule tissue samples. The investigation overall reported the following: In both blood and tumor samples, malignant tumors were reported to have significantly higher TCR beta diversity than benign nodules.

This clone was recorded many times. Its antigen remains unidentified. No quality values exist for individual bases; no much larger clone is one base distant. No treatment had been received by any patient before thyroid surgery. The study retrospectively analysed patient clinical samples collected from the early 2010s to the late 2010s using T-cell receptor beta sequencing. To prepare the library, PCR was applied. The sequencer was an Illumina HiSeq 4000. High-throughput sequencing was used to profile the TCR beta-chain CDR3 region of each patient. The paper's data handling went like this. A classifier to discriminate distant-metastatic papillary thyroid cancer patients was built from CDR3 differences across clinicopathological groups. To measure repertoire diversity the researchers used the Shannon index, while the Morisita-Horn index served to gauge how similar the tumor and blood repertoires were. TCRdb reran the public reads through fastp at Q25 and MiXCR, keeping productive beta chains. The V and J calls and clone size come from TCRdb's table, not from the authors' own analysis. Within this sample are about 40,000 clones, with roughly a sixth of them counted one time only. The ten largest make up around 4% of the sample.

Germline trimming: 4 bases from V, 3 bases from J; junction bases outside gene matches: 6. The CDR3 covers 15 residues, taking in both the cysteine and the phenylalanine. Only the CDR3 portion is preserved as DNA: 45 bases, with reading frame beginning at the first base. Per the germline V gene, SGDLS is the CDR1 and YYNGEE is the CDR2. Sequenced: blood. The sequence joins TRBV9 to TRBJ2-7; 11 bases in the junction line up with TRBD1. The TCR originated in a female donor with papillary thyroid cancer or a benign thyroid nodule (not recorded which). Some clones in this sample may be carry-over from other donors' samples. The CDR3 corresponds to CASSFRTGGNYEQYF. Read as DNA, the sequence is TGTGCCAGCAGCTTCCGGACAGGGGGCAACTACGAGCAGTACTTC.